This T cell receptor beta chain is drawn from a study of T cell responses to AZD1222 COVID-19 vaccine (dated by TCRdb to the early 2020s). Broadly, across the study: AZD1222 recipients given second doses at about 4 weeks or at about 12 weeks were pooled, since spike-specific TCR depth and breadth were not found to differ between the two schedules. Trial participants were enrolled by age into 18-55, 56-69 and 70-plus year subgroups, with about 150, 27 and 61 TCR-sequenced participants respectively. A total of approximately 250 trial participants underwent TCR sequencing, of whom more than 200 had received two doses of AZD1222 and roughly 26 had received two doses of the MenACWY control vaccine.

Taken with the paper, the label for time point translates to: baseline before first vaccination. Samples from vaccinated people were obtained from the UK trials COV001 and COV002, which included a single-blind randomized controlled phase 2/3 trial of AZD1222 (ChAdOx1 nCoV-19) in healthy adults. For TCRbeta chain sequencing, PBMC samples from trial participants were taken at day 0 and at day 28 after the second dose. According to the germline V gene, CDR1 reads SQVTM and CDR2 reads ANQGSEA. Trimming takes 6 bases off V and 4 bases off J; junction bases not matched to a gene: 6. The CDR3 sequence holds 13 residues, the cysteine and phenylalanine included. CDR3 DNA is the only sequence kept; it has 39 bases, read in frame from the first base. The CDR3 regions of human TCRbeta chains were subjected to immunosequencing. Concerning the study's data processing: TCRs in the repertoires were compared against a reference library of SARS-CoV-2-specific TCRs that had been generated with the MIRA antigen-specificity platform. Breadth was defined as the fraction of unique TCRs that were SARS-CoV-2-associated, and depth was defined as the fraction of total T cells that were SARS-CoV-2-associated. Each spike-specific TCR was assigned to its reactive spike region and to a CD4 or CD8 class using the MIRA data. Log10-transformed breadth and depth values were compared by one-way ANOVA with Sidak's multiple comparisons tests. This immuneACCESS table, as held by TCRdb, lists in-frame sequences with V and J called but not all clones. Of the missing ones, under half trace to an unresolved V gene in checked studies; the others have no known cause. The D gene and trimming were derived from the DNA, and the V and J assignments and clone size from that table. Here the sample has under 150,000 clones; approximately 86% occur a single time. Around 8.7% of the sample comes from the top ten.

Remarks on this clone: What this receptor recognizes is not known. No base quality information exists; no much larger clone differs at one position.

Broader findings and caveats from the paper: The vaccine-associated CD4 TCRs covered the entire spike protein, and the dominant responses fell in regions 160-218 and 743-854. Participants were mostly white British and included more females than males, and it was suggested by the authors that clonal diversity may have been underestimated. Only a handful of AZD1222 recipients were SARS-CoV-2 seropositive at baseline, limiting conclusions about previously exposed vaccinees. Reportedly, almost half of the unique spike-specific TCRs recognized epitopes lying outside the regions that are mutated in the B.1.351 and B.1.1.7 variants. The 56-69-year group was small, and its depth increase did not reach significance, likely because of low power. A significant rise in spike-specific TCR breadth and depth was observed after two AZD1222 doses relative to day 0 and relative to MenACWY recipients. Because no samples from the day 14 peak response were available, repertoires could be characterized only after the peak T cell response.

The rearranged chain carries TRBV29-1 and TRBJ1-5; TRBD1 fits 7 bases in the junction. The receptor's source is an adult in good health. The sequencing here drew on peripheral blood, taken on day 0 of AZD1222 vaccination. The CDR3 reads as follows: CSVAGQANQPQHF. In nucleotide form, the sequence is TGCAGCGTCGCTGGACAGGCGAATCAGCCCCAGCATTTT. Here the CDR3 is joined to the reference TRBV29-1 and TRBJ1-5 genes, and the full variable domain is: SAVISQKPSRDICQRGTSLTIQCQVDSQVTMMFWYRQQPGQSLTLIATANQGSEATYESGFVIDKFPISRPNLTFSTLTVSNMSPEDSSIYLCSVAGQANQPQHFGDGTRLSIL.